The entry below describes one T cell receptor beta chain. Its matching antigen is unknown. Some clones are missing from TCRdb's copy, which holds only in-frame ones; the method was immunoSEQ multiplex PCR. The table records around 2.5 million clones, over 85% of them present only once. The data are from a study of shared clonotypes between healthy human individuals. Whole-study findings and limits: About 5% of naive CD4 clonotypes were common to four donors.

There are 19 residues in the CDR3. Per the germline V gene, CDR1 is GTSNPN and CDR2 is SVGIG (reference sequence). Trimming at V came to 2 bases and at J to 0 bases, leaving 15 bases not matched to a gene. This receptor was identified in a man between 18 and 29 years old in good health. Some clones in this sample may be carry-over from other donors' samples. V and J are TRBV30 and TRBJ1-3, with 8 bases identical to TRBD1. The sequenced material came from naive CD4+ T cells from PBMCs. The subset denotes: CD45RA+ positively selected. The CDR3 reads CAWSTRQGRFASSGNTIYF. The DNA of the CDR3 is TGTGCCTGGAGTACCCGACAGGGGCGCTTTGCATCCTCTGGAAACACCATATATTTT.